The 13 T cell receptor beta chains given below trace back to one sample, sequenced in a study of blood T cell repertoires in COVID-19. Assay used: immunoSEQ multiplex PCR; TCRdb lists only in-frame clones, some missing. The table records more than 25,000 clones, 70% to 85% of them present only once. The sample comprised peripheral blood. These receptors were obtained from a human donor in a cohort sampled during active COVID-19.

The rearrangement joins TRBV5-1 to TRBJ2-1, with D hard to call. V was shortened by 5 bases and J by 6 bases, with 6 bases between the two germline ends. Looked up from germline, CDR1 is SGHRS and CDR2 is YFSETQ. This CDR3 has 11 residues. The CDR3 DNA sequence: TGCGCCAGCAGGGAGTTCAATGAGCAGTTCTTC. It codes for CASREFNEQFF. Drawing the rest from reference TRBV5-1 and TRBJ2-1, the complete variable domain is KAGVTQTPRYLIKTRGQQVTLSCSPISGHRSVSWYQQTPGQGLQFLFEYFSETQRNKGNFPGRFSGRQFSNSRSEMNVSTLELGDSALYLCASREFNEQFFGPGTRLTVL.

The CDR3 sequence: CASSFTGGLNTEAFF. The CDR3 nucleotides read TGTGCCAGCAGTTTCACAGGGGGCCTGAACACTGAAGCTTTCTTT. This chain connects TRBV27 to TRBJ1-1; 9 bases are shared with TRBD1. V was pared by 3 bases and J by 0 bases, with 2 bases of the junction left unmatched. The length of the CDR3 is 15 residues. Germline V gives CDR1 MNHEY, CDR2 SMNVEV (reference sequence).

The V and J genes are TRBV19 and TRBJ2-5; the match to TRBD2 covers 7 bases. Germline CDR1 LNHDA, CDR2 SQIVND (reference sequence). The V and J ends lost 5 bases and 4 bases, in that order; junction bases with no gene match: 7. The CDR3 spans 14 residues. CDR3 region: CASSFAGRAETQYF. The CDR3 DNA sequence: TGTGCCAGTAGTTTTGCAGGGAGGGCAGAGACCCAGTACTTC.

CDR3 amino acids: CASSVVAGGRNIQYF. In nucleotides, the CDR3 is TGTGCCAGCAGCGTAGTGGCGGGGGGAAGGAACATTCAGTACTTC. V usage is TRBV9 and J usage is TRBJ2-4; 8 bases are shared with TRBD2. V trimming: 0 bases; J trimming: 7 bases; junction bases outside the gene matches: 6. This CDR3 spans 15 amino acids. CDR1 and CDR2 from the germline V gene are SGDLS and YYNGEE.

The chain couples TRBV5-1 to TRBJ2-1, with TRBD2 matching over 9 bases. The length of the CDR3 is 14 residues. V gave up 2 bases and J gave up 10 bases; unmatched junction bases: 7. The germline CDR1 and CDR2 sequences are SGHRS and YFSETQ. The CDR3 DNA reads as TGCGCCAGCAGCTTCGAGCGGGGGGACGAGGAGCAGTTCTTC. This codes for CASSFERGDEEQFF.

The DNA of the CDR3 is TGTGCCAGCAGCTCAGGGTCCTACGAGCAGTACTTC. Its translation: CASSSGSYEQYF. V is TRBV12-3 or TRBV12-4 and J is TRBJ2-7, with a tentative D call TRBD1 (5 bases). This CDR3 is built from 12 residues. V lost 6 bases, J lost 1 base, and 7 bases lay in between.

The chain combines TRBV9 with TRBJ1-1; D remains ambiguous. This CDR3 is built from 14 residues. Between the trimmed V and J ends, which lost 0 bases and 3 bases, there was a span of 9 bases. Germline CDR1 SGDLS, CDR2 YYNGEE. In DNA form, the CDR3 reads TGTGCCAGCAGCGTAGTGGAGAGGGACACTGAAGCTTTCTTT. This codes for CASSVVERDTEAFF.

The J gene is TRBJ2-7, the V gene TRBV7-9, with 7 bases identical to TRBD2. Germline values: CDR1 SEHNR, CDR2 FQNEAQ (reference sequence). After removal of 5 bases from V and 7 bases from J, the junction contained 14 bases not matched to a gene. CDR3 length equals 15 residues. The CDR3 region is CASSPLRQRGGEQYF. The CDR3 DNA is TGTGCCAGCAGCCCACTTAGGCAGCGGGGAGGGGAGCAGTACTTC.

This chain links TRBV27 with TRBJ2-1; tentative D call: TRBD2 (5 bases). Between the trimmed V and J ends, which lost 6 bases and 5 bases, there was a span of 14 bases. Germline values: CDR1 MNHEY, CDR2 SMNVEV (reference sequence). This CDR3 has 14 residues. The CDR3 nucleotides read TGTGCCAGCAGGATCACTAGACTGAACAATGAGCAGTTCTTC. It codes for CASRITRLNNEQFF.

The chain combines TRBV3-1 (or the pseudogene TRBV3-2) with TRBJ2-3; 8 bases align to TRBD2. V shed 0 bases and J 7 bases; nucleotides not matched to a gene: 12. This CDR3 is 17 amino acids long. Germline V gene sequence: CDR1 LGHDT, CDR2 YNNKEL (reference sequence). CDR3 in amino acids: CASSQDPFGGGMNTQYF. In DNA form, the CDR3 reads TGTGCCAGCAGCCAAGATCCTTTCGGGGGGGGCATGAATACGCAGTATTTT.

J is TRBJ2-1 and V is TRBV12-3 or TRBV12-4; D gene ambiguous. Deletions cut 6 bases from V and 2 bases from J, with 8 bases between. The CDR3 runs 13 residues. The CDR3 loop reads CASRRGTYNEQFF. Here the CDR3 DNA reads TGTGCCAGCAGGCGCGGAACCTACAATGAGCAGTTCTTC.

The rearrangement joins TRBV12-3 or TRBV12-4 to TRBJ1-2; D might be TRBD1 (6 bases). V gave up 5 bases and J gave up 7 bases, with 14 bases separating them. The CDR3 spans 13 residues. The CDR3 loop reads CASSRGALLGYTF. The CDR3 DNA reads TGTGCCAGCAGTCGGGGGGCACTGCTTGGCTACACCTTC.

J is TRBJ1-2 and V is TRBV7-2; D might be TRBD1 (6 bases). V shed 5 bases and J shed 4 bases, with 17 bases lying between them. CDR3 length equals 15 residues. CDR1 is SGHTA, CDR2 FQGNSA, per germline. The CDR3 nucleotides are TGTGCCAGCAGCCCCTCTCGGACAGATCTCTATGGCTACACCTTC. Protein: CASSPSRTDLYGYTF.